This T cell receptor (beta chain) is from a study of T cell changes during pregnancy in multiple sclerosis. The CDR3 loop spans 18 amino acids. The germline V gene encodes CDR1 LGHNT and CDR2 FRNRAP. The V and J ends lost 2 bases and 0 bases, in that order; junction bases with no gene match: 8. This clone was seen more than once but under ten times. Sequenced by immunoSEQ multiplex PCR; TCRdb stores in-frame clones only, minus some. There are 70,000 to 90,000 clones in the sample; 80% to 95% occur only once, and approximately 0.93% lies in the top ten. V and J are TRBV12-5 and TRBJ1-5; 9 positions agree with TRBD1. Sequences were derived from peripheral blood, sampled in the first trimester of pregnancy. The TCR comes from a female donor with multiple sclerosis, enrolled in a pregnancy study. DNA of the CDR3: TGTGCTAGTGGTTTGTATACCGGGACAGGGATTAGCAATCAGCCCCAGCATTTT. Translating it yields CASGLYTGTGISNQPQHF.